The 22 T cell receptor beta chains given below trace back to one sample, sequenced in a study of T-cell memory formation after mild COVID-19. TCRdb reprocessed the 5' RACE reads via MiXCR and lists one record per CDR3 protein. The top ten clones hold 22% of a sample with approximately 250,000 distinct CDR3 sequences, roughly 17% of them seen once. Sequences were obtained from PBMCs or a T cell subset sorted from them (not recorded which). These receptors all stem from a man aged 18-30 years who had mild COVID-19 (a few samples of this study predate the infection). Cell type and time point are not known.

This clonotype was detected ten times or more. The rearrangement links TRBV7-2 to TRBJ2-2; TRBD1 might be the D (5 bases). CDR3 length: 15 amino acids. With 6 bases removed from V and 1 base from J, the gap between germline ends came to 12 bases. The germline V gene has CDR1 SGHTA and CDR2 FQGNSA. CDR3 DNA: TGTGCCAGCAGATCGAGACAGATGAACACCGGGGAGCTGTTTTTT. It encodes CASRSRQMNTGELFF. Full variable domain (missing parts from reference TRBV7-2 and TRBJ2-2): GAGVSQSPSNKVTEKGKDVELRCDPISGHTALYWYRQSLGQGLEFLIYFQGNSAPDKSGLPSDRFSAERTGGSVSTLTIQRTQQEDSAVYLCASRSRQMNTGELFFGEGSRLTVL.

This clonotype has only a few counts. The chain is built from TRBV5-1 and TRBJ1-1; no firm D call. This CDR3 contains 13 residues. V was pared by 0 bases and J by 3 bases, with 6 bases between. Germline V gene lookup returns CDR1 SGHRS and CDR2 YFSETQ. Here the CDR3 DNA reads TGCGCCAGCAGCTTGGCGATGGACACTGAAGCTTTCTTT. Translating gives CASSLAMDTEAFF.

In this sample, this clonotype turned up a few times. J is TRBJ2-3 and V is TRBV12-3 or TRBV12-4; D gene ambiguous. The CDR3 has 11 amino acids. Trimming stripped 1 base from V and 7 bases from J, with 3 bases between. The CDR3 DNA reads TGTGCCAGCAGTTTAGGCTATACGCAGTATTTT. Amino acid sequence: CASSLGYTQYF.

The V gene is TRBV4-1, the J gene TRBJ1-6, with D perhaps matching TRBD1 (5 bases). The CDR3 is made up of 15 amino acids. Trimming shortened V by 4 bases and J by 8 bases, and 15 bases separated the two germline ends. Germline CDR1 reads MGHRA; CDR2 reads YSYEKL. This CDR3 reads CASSLREGWDSPLHF. Written as DNA, the CDR3 is TGCGCCAGCAGCCTCAGGGAGGGGTGGGATTCACCCCTCCACTTT.

This clonotype was detected only a few times. This chain connects TRBV5-5 to TRBJ1-4; possibly TRBD1 for D (5 bases). Germline loops: CDR1 SGHKS, CDR2 YYEKEE (reference sequence). The CDR3 covers 16 residues. Trimming stripped 0 bases from V and 0 bases from J, with 9 bases between. The DNA of the CDR3 is TGTGCCAGCAGCTTGGTCGCAGGGACAACTAATGAAAAACTGTTTTTT. As protein: CASSLVAGTTNEKLFF.

This clonotype was counted between two and nine times. The chain recombines TRBV4-1 with TRBJ1-5; a weak D match, TRBD1 (5 bases). This CDR3 is 14 amino acids long. The V end lost 3 bases, the J end lost 6 bases, and 12 bases lay between the germline ends. CDR1 MGHRA and CDR2 YSYEKL come from the germline V gene. CDR3 sequence (DNA): TGCGCCAGCAGCCAGTGGGGCCCTGGTCAGCCCCAGCATTTT. It specifies CASSQWGPGQPQHF.

This CDR3 reads CASSLDRGSYEQYV. CDR3 coding DNA: TGTGCCAGCAGCTTAGATAGGGGCTCCTACGAGCAGTACGTC. This chain connects TRBV11-2 to TRBJ2-7; D possibly corresponds to TRBD1 (5 bases). Between the trimmed V and J ends, which lost 0 bases and 0 bases, there was a span of 6 bases. Germline assignment: CDR1 SGHAT and CDR2 FQNNGV. The CDR3 runs to 14 residues.

V and J are TRBV29-1 and TRBJ1-1, with 9 bases identical to TRBD1. The CDR3 has 15 residues. The J segment lost 6 bases and the V segment lost 4 bases, leaving 12 bases of the junction unmatched. From germline, CDR1 is SQVTM and CDR2 ANQGSEA. CDR3 sequence: CSVGNRGHPLAEAFF. In DNA, the CDR3 is TGCAGCGTTGGGAACAGGGGGCACCCTTTGGCTGAAGCTTTCTTT.

The chain uses TRBV11-1 and TRBJ1-1, with D perhaps TRBD1 (5 bases). CDR1 is SGHAT, CDR2 FQDESV, per germline (reference sequence). V was pared by 5 bases and J by 3 bases, with 13 bases between. The CDR3 covers 14 residues. For the CDR3, the DNA is TGTGCCAGCAGCCGCTCCAGGGACTACACTGAAGCTTTCTTT. This codes for CASSRSRDYTEAFF.

The chain uses TRBV2 and TRBJ2-7; no firm D call. CDR1 and CDR2 (germline): SNHLY, FYNNEI. The CDR3 sequence is 15 residues long. Trimming cost V 6 bases and J 0 bases, with 15 bases left between them. CDR3 in amino acids: CASSVIVGFSYEQYF. The CDR3 DNA sequence: TGTGCCAGCAGCGTAATAGTGGGATTCTCCTACGAGCAGTACTTC.

This clonotype was counted only a few times. The chain carries TRBV12-5 and TRBJ1-4, with unresolved D. Germline loops: CDR1 LGHNT, CDR2 FRNRAP. The V end lost 1 base, the J end lost 2 bases, and 8 bases lay between the germline ends. The CDR3 covers 15 residues. CDR3 residues: CASGLGVLTNEKLFF. The CDR3 nucleotides read TGTGCTAGTGGTTTGGGGGTACTCACTAATGAAAAACTGTTTTTT.

The genes are TRBV15 and TRBJ1-5, with D unclear. Germline V CDR1 and CDR2: LNHNV, YYDKDF (reference sequence). V was shortened by 3 bases and J by 0 bases, with 9 bases between the two germline ends. The CDR3 spans 15 residues. CDR3 sequence: CATSRGSYSNQPQHF. The CDR3 coding sequence is TGTGCCACCAGCAGGGGCAGCTATAGCAATCAGCCCCAGCATTTT.

The chain uses TRBV6-1 and TRBJ1-1, with D tentatively TRBD1 (5 bases). The CDR3 covers 13 residues. Germline CDR1 MNHNS, CDR2 SASEGT. Trimming removed 3 bases from V and 5 bases from J, with 10 bases in between. The CDR3, as DNA: TGTGCCAGCAGTGAGAGGGGCCGGACTGAAGCTTTCTTT. As protein: CASSERGRTEAFF.

This clonotype showed up just a few times. The CDR3 loop is CASSYPDRGNQPQHF. The CDR3 bases are TGTGCCAGCAGTTACCCGGACAGGGGCAATCAGCCCCAGCATTTT. The chain recombines TRBV6-2 or TRBV6-3 with TRBJ1-5; TRBD1 aligns across 8 bases. The germline CDR1 and CDR2 sequences are MNHEY and SVGEGT. The CDR3 sequence is 15 residues long. V was pared by 2 bases and J by 2 bases, with 2 bases of the junction left unmatched.

J is TRBJ1-2 and V is TRBV9; the D is unclear. The CDR3 is made up of 17 amino acids. Trimming removed 3 bases at V and 1 base at J, with 19 bases between. Looked up from germline, CDR1 is SGDLS and CDR2 is YYNGEE. The CDR3 reads CASSARQGRNLNYGYTF. The CDR3 nucleotides are TGTGCCAGCAGCGCCCGTCAAGGACGGAACCTTAACTATGGCTACACCTTC.

The rearrangement links TRBV7-8 to TRBJ2-1; no clear D gene. The CDR3 sequence is 14 residues long. Germline loops: CDR1 SGHVS, CDR2 FQNEAQ. Trimming pared 1 base from V and 5 bases from J, leaving 9 bases between. For the CDR3, the DNA is TGTGCCAGCAGCTTAGGAGCGACCGACAATGAGCAGTTCTTC. This translates into CASSLGATDNEQFF.

This clonotype has more than one count but fewer than ten. The chain employs TRBV9 and TRBJ2-3, with D unclear. V lost 4 bases to trimming and J lost 1 base, with 10 bases between them. The CDR3 has 14 residues. CDR1 and CDR2 from the germline V gene are SGDLS and YYNGEE. The CDR3 DNA reads TGTGCCAGCAGCCCCCTAGAACGCACAGATACGCAGTATTTT. Translating gives CASSPLERTDTQYF.

This clonotype was counted a few times. V and J are TRBV6-2 or TRBV6-3 and TRBJ2-1; D unclear. Trimming pared 0 bases from V and 7 bases from J, leaving 4 bases between. The CDR3 totals 12 residues. Per germline, CDR1 MNHEY and CDR2 SVGEGT. DNA for the CDR3: TGTGCCAGCAGTTACTCTATGAATGAGCAGTTCTTC. Translation gives CASSYSMNEQFF.

This rearrangement joins TRBV20-1 to TRBJ2-5; TRBD2 is a possible D gene (6 bases). This CDR3 contains 14 residues. V was shortened by 4 bases and J by 4 bases, with 16 bases between the two germline ends. The germline CDR1 and CDR2 sequences are DFQATT and SNEGSKA (reference sequence). The CDR3 DNA sequence: TGCAGTGCTACTCGCTTGATCGGGGGAGAGACCCAGTACTTC. Amino acids: CSATRLIGGETQYF.

The V and J genes are TRBV20-1 and TRBJ2-1; no firm D call. Germline V gives CDR1 DFQATT, CDR2 SNEGSKA (reference sequence). The CDR3 loop spans 12 amino acids. Trimming removed 0 bases at V and 9 bases at J, with 9 bases between. The CDR3 here is CSAREGIAEQFF. The CDR3 DNA is TGCAGTGCTAGAGAGGGTATCGCTGAGCAGTTCTTC.

The rearrangement joins TRBV18 to TRBJ2-1; D not resolved. Trimming shortened V by 6 bases and J by 5 bases, and 26 bases separated the two germline ends. The germline gives CDR1 KGHSH, CDR2 LQKENI. This CDR3 comprises 18 residues. The CDR3 loop reads CASSQSLLTHPTDNEQFF. The CDR3 DNA reads TGTGCCAGCTCGCAATCTCTCCTCACACATCCTACCGACAATGAGCAGTTCTTC. The whole variable domain, remainder taken from reference TRBV18 and TRBJ2-1, is NAGVMQNPRHLVRRRGQEARLRCSPMKGHSHVYWYRQLPEEGLKFMVYLQKENIIDESGMPKERFSAEFPKEGPSILRIQQVVRGDSAAYFCASSQSLLTHPTDNEQFFGPGTRLTVL.

About this clonotype itself: An end of the junction does not agree with germline; a read error may underlie this. The rearrangement links TRBV7-9 to TRBJ1-6, with TRBD1 identical over 7 bases. The CDR3 covers 14 residues. Germline V gene lookup returns CDR1 SEHNR and CDR2 FQNEAQ (reference sequence). The CDR3 coding sequence is TGTGCCAGCAGCTTTGCAGGGGGACTCTCACCCATCCACTTT. It specifies CASSFAGGLSPIHF.